This is a list of T cell receptor beta chains from one sample in a study of neurological immune-mediated disorders. MiXCR was run by TCRdb on the 5' RACE reads, yielding one entry per CDR3 protein. Found here are about 66,000 distinct CDR3 sequences, around 5.2% of them singletons; the top ten hold 2.8%. Sequenced sample: PBMCs. The receptors shown here come from a woman younger than 45 with multiple sclerosis. Each CDR3 is given with its conserved first and last residue. Each record gives: clone size, J gene, V gene, D gene, CDR3 DNA, CDR3 protein. A D gene is named only where the DNA matches it firmly. Size is stated for part of the rows, as once, few or many counts, or as a class when the clone is expanded.

>many|TRBJ2-7|TRBV7-2|.
TGTGCCAGCAGCCCAACCAGGACGGTGAGCTCCTACGAGCAGTACTTC
CASSPTRTVSSYEQYF
>.|TRBJ2-2|TRBV20-1|.
TGCAGTGCCACTAGATCCGGGGAGCTGTTTTTT
CSATRSGELFF
>.|TRBJ1-1|TRBV12-3/TRBV12-4|.
TGTGCCAGCAGTTTAAGGTGGAGTAACACTGAAGCTTTCTTT
CASSLRWSNTEAFF
>many|TRBJ2-1|TRBV7-9|TRBD2
TGTGCCAGCAGCCTAGGTGGGGGAGGGCGGGATGAGCAGTTCTTC
CASSLGGGGRDEQFF
>.|TRBJ2-7|TRBV27|.
TGTGCCAGCGGCAAAAGGGACCGCCACGCCGAGCAGTACTTC
CASGKRDRHAEQYF
>many|TRBJ2-7|TRBV15|.
TGTGCCACCAGCAGAGATCCGGGCACCTACGAGCAGTACTTC
CATSRDPGTYEQYF
>.|TRBJ2-5|TRBV20-1|TRBD2
TGCAGTGCTTTTGGGGGAAGCGGGGCGCTCCAAGAGACCCAGTACTTC
CSAFGGSGALQETQYF
>many|TRBJ2-5|TRBV5-1|TRBD2
TGCGCCAGCAGCTCAGGACTAGCGGGGGCCGGGGAGACCCAGTACTTC
CASSSGLAGAGETQYF
>many|TRBJ2-3|TRBV29-1|TRBD2
TGCAGCGTCTCAACTAGCGGGGGCCGCACAGATACGCAGTATTTT
CSVSTSGGRTDTQYF
>few|TRBJ2-3|TRBV5-1|TRBD2
TGCGCCAGCAGCTTGGCTAGCGGGGGGGCGAAAGATACGCAGTATTTT
CASSLASGGAKDTQYF
>many|TRBJ2-2|TRBV12-3/TRBV12-4|TRBD1
TGTGCCAGCAGCTACCGGGACAGCCACACCGGGGAGCTGTTTTTT
CASSYRDSHTGELFF
>.|TRBJ2-1|TRBV7-9|TRBD2
TGTGCCAGCAGGGGCCAGCGGGGCGCGGAAGAGCAGTTCTTC
CASRGQRGAEEQFF
>many|TRBJ2-1|TRBV4-2|.
TGTGCCAGCAGCCAAGAAAACTACAATGAGCAGTTCTTC
CASSQENYNEQFF
>.|TRBJ1-5|TRBV6-5|.
TGTGCCAGCAGTTACAAACGGGGGCATCAGCCCCAGAATTTT
CASSYKRGHQPQNF
>many|TRBJ2-2|TRBV4-1|.
TGCGCCAGCAGCCAAGACTCCAGGTTAGGGGAGCTGTTTTTT
CASSQDSRLGELFF
>many|TRBJ1-1|TRBV12-3/TRBV12-4|.
TGTGCCAGCAGTTTAGACAGGTACACTGAAGCTTTCTTT
CASSLDRYTEAFF